These 26 T cell receptor beta chains share one sample of origin, sequenced in a study of PD-1 blockade in mismatch repair-deficient tumors. Repertoires were generated with immunoSEQ multiplex PCR, while TCRdb's copy carries only in-frame clones and drops some. This sample yields 120,000 or so clones, of which roughly 86% are seen a single time; roughly 13% belongs to the top ten. Material: peripheral blood, obtained 44 weeks after starting pembrolizumab. The receptor source for this set is an adult with mismatch repair-deficient cancer.

The V gene is TRBV5-6, the J gene TRBJ2-7, with unresolved D. Looked up from germline, CDR1 is SGHDT and CDR2 is YYEEEE. CDR3 length equals 12 residues. Trimming pared 2 bases from V and 3 bases from J, leaving 6 bases between. This chain's CDR3 is CASSFTHYEQYF. The CDR3 DNA sequence: TGTGCCAGCAGCTTCACCCACTACGAGCAGTACTTC.

The chain joins TRBV7-8 to TRBJ1-5; 8 bases are shared with TRBD1. The CDR3 consists of 14 residues. V gave up 1 base and J gave up 5 bases; unmatched junction bases: 1. Germline-derived CDR1 and CDR2 are SGHVS and FQNEAQ. The CDR3 loop is CASSLGTGYQPQHF. DNA of the CDR3: TGTGCCAGCAGCTTAGGGACAGGGTATCAGCCCCAGCATTTT.

This clone was found once. The J gene is TRBJ2-3, the V gene TRBV5-5; 15 positions agree with TRBD2. Germline lookup yields CDR1 SGHKS and CDR2 YYEKEE (reference sequence). The CDR3 has 18 residues. V trimming: 3 bases; J trimming: 1 base; junction bases outside the gene matches: 6. The CDR3 reads CASSSGLAGGRGTDTQYF. CDR3 nucleotide sequence: TGTGCCAGCAGCTCTGGACTAGCGGGAGGGAGAGGCACAGATACGCAGTATTTT.

Only one count was recorded for this clone. V and J are TRBV30 and TRBJ1-1; tentatively, D is TRBD1 (5 bases). The CDR3 is made up of 13 amino acids. Looked up from germline, CDR1 is GTSNPN and CDR2 is SVGIG (reference sequence). Trimming left V 0 bases short and J 6 bases short, with 11 bases between. CDR3 loop: CAWSVVRAPEAFF. The DNA of the CDR3 is TGTGCCTGGAGTGTTGTCAGGGCCCCTGAAGCTTTCTTT.

This clone was picked up one time. J is TRBJ2-1 and V is TRBV5-1; D gene unclear. Germline loops: CDR1 SGHRS, CDR2 YFSETQ. The CDR3 is made up of 13 amino acids. Trimming pared 2 bases from V and 10 bases from J, leaving 13 bases between. CDR3 in DNA: TGCGCCAGCAGCTTCCTATGGGGTCAGGAGCAGTTCTTC. Translating gives CASSFLWGQEQFF.

This chain uses TRBV5-6 with TRBJ2-1; TRBD1 matches 10 bases. Germline V gene data show CDR1 as SGHDT and CDR2 as YYEEEE. The CDR3 runs to 15 residues. V lost 1 base to trimming and J lost 7 bases; unmatched junction nucleotides: 5. In DNA form, the CDR3 reads TGTGCCAGCAGCTTGATGGACAGGGGGTGGAATGAGCAGTTCTTC. It is translated as CASSLMDRGWNEQFF.

The chain recombines TRBV30 with TRBJ1-3, with a possible D match to TRBD1 (5 bases). Between the trimmed V and J ends, which lost 2 bases and 0 bases, there was a span of 8 bases. This CDR3 is built from 14 residues. The germline gives CDR1 GTSNPN, CDR2 SVGIG (reference sequence). The CDR3 reads CAWSRGDSGNTIYF. The CDR3 coding sequence is TGTGCCTGGAGTAGAGGGGACTCTGGAAACACCATATATTTT.

The J gene is TRBJ2-1, the V gene TRBV21-1; TRBD2 reflects the table's D call only, with no check against the DNA. TRBV21-1 is a pseudogene. The CDR3 runs to 14 residues. As DNA, the CDR3 is TGTGCCAGCAAAAACGGGAGAACCGAGGATGAGCAGTTCTTC. The encoded protein is CASKNGRTEDEQFF.

This sequence joins TRBV10-2 and TRBJ2-1; D ambiguous. V was pared by 0 bases and J by 0 bases, with 9 bases between. Germline CDR1 reads WSHSY; CDR2 reads SAAADI. There are 16 residues in the CDR3. CDR3 DNA sequence: TGCGCCAGCAGTGAGTCATACGGGCGCTCCTACAATGAGCAGTTCTTC. This encodes CASSESYGRSYNEQFF.

The chain joins TRBV19 to TRBJ2-6; D possibly corresponds to TRBD1 (5 bases). CDR3 size: 15 residues. With 5 bases removed from V and 0 bases from J, the gap between germline ends came to 8 bases. CDR1 and CDR2 (germline): LNHDA, SQIVND (reference sequence). CDR3 DNA sequence: TGTGCCAGTAGTCACAGGCCCTCTGGGGCCAACGTCCTGACTTTC. It translates to CASSHRPSGANVLTF.

This chain links TRBV2 with TRBJ2-1; D not resolved. V dropped 3 bases and J dropped 6 bases, with 9 bases sitting between them. Germline CDR1 is SNHLY and CDR2 is FYNNEI. The length of the CDR3 is 13 residues. The CDR3 here is CASSEGWANEQFF. The CDR3 nucleotides read TGTGCCAGCAGTGAGGGTTGGGCCAATGAGCAGTTCTTC. The whole variable domain, filled in from reference TRBV2 and TRBJ2-1, reads EPEVTQTPSHQVTQMGQEVILRCVPISNHLYFYWYRQILGQKVEFLVSFYNNEISEKSEIFDDQFSVERPDGSNFTLKIRSTKLEDSAMYFCASSEGWANEQFFGPGTRLTVL.

The chain employs TRBV11-2 and TRBJ2-7, with a possible D match to TRBD1 (6 bases). The CDR3 totals 18 residues. Germline loops: CDR1 SGHAT, CDR2 FQNNGV. V was trimmed by 5 bases and J by 4 bases, leaving 27 bases between them. CDR3 nucleotide sequence: TGTGCCAGCAGCAACCCCATTGACAGGTTATTTCCCCCATACGAGCAGTACTTC. Its translation: CASSNPIDRLFPPYEQYF.

This rearrangement joins TRBV4-1 to TRBJ1-4; no clear D. This CDR3 is 15 amino acids long. V was trimmed by 1 base and J by 8 bases, leaving 14 bases between them. Germline V gives CDR1 MGHRA, CDR2 YSYEKL. The CDR3 DNA is TGCGCCAGCAGCCAAGTGGTCTCGGCGAGGGAAAAACTGTTTTTT. It encodes CASSQVVSAREKLFF.

J is TRBJ2-2 and V is TRBV7-6, with D possibly being TRBD1 (5 bases). The germline V and J ends were trimmed by 3 bases and 5 bases, with 10 bases remaining between them. The V gene's germline CDR1 is SGHVS and CDR2 FNYEAQ. The CDR3 covers 14 residues. In DNA form, the CDR3 reads TGTGCCAGCAGCTTTAGGGGCACTACCGGGGAGCTGTTTTTT. Encoded protein: CASSFRGTTGELFF. Based on the CDR3 plus reference TRBV7-6 and TRBJ2-2, the full variable domain is GAGVSQSPRYKVTKRGQDVALRCDPISGHVSLYWYRQALGQGPEFLTYFNYEAQQDKSGLPNDRFSAERPEGSISTLTIQRTEQRDSAMYRCASSFRGTTGELFFGEGSRLTVL.

The rearrangement uses TRBV27 and TRBJ1-2; possible D gene TRBD1, 5 bases. The CDR3 is made up of 16 amino acids. Germline CDR1 MNHEY, CDR2 SMNVEV (reference sequence). Trimming took 2 bases from V and 0 from J, leaving 13 bases between them. In nucleotides, the CDR3 is TGTGCCAGCAGTTTAGGGGGAGACCTAGCTAACTATGGCTACACCTTC. This codes for CASSLGGDLANYGYTF.

The V call is TRBV28, the J call TRBJ1-2; no definite D call. The germline V gene encodes CDR1 MDHEN and CDR2 SYDVKM. The CDR3 is 13 amino acids. Trimming removed 0 bases from V and 4 bases from J, with 6 bases in between. The DNA for the CDR3 is TGTGCCAGCAGTTTATGGGCAGCCTATGGCTACACCTTC. Residues: CASSLWAAYGYTF.

To note about this clone: This CDR3 is also generated by other DNA sequences in the sample. The chain uses TRBV7-8 and TRBJ2-7, with 7 bases that match TRBD1. This CDR3 has 13 residues. The ends lost 3 bases at V and 3 bases at J; junction bases unmatched: 2. Germline lookup yields CDR1 SGHVS and CDR2 FQNEAQ. CDR3 sequence reads: CASSFNRGYEQYF. The CDR3 DNA reads as TGTGCCAGCAGCTTTAACAGGGGCTACGAGCAGTACTTC. Full variable domain (missing parts from reference TRBV7-8 and TRBJ2-7): GAGVSQSPRYKVAKRGQDVALRCDPISGHVSLFWYQQALGQGPEFLTYFQNEAQLDKSGLPSDRFFAERPEGSVSTLKIQRTQQEDSAVYLCASSFNRGYEQYFGPGTRLTVT.

V gene TRBV9 combines with J gene TRBJ1-1; possible D gene TRBD1, 5 bases. Looked up from germline, CDR1 is SGDLS and CDR2 is YYNGEE. V gave up 3 bases and J gave up 0 bases, with 15 bases separating them. The CDR3 sequence is 16 residues long. CDR3 loop: CASSDDPDSMNTEAFF. As DNA, the CDR3 is TGTGCCAGCAGCGACGACCCCGACAGCATGAACACTGAAGCTTTCTTT.

The rearrangement links TRBV30 to TRBJ2-7; D uncertain. CDR1 is GTSNPN and CDR2 is SVGIG in the germline V gene (reference sequence). V lost 1 base and J 5 bases, leaving 9 bases between the germline ends. The CDR3 totals 12 residues. CDR3 region: CAWSAQVHEQYF. In DNA, the CDR3 is TGTGCCTGGAGTGCACAAGTCCACGAGCAGTACTTC.

J is TRBJ1-4 and V is TRBV28; D unresolved. Germline CDR1 MDHEN, CDR2 SYDVKM. The CDR3 covers 14 residues. Trimming cost V 4 bases and J 8 bases, with 14 bases left between them. The CDR3, as DNA: TGTGCCAGCAGTTATCTGGGTAGTGGAGAAAAACTGTTTTTT. Amino acid sequence: CASSYLGSGEKLFF.

CDR3 nucleotide sequence: TGTGCCAGCAAGGTCGACGGGAACACCGGGGAGCTGTTTTTT. This translates into CASKVDGNTGELFF. This rearrangement joins TRBV2 to TRBJ2-2; D gene unclear. CDR1 and CDR2 (germline): SNHLY, FYNNEI. This CDR3 is 14 amino acids long. Trimming stripped 7 bases from V and 1 base from J, with 10 bases between.

This chain links TRBV19 with TRBJ2-7, with TRBD1 identical over 10 bases. Losses at the gene ends were 7 bases for V and 5 bases for J; bases not matched to a gene: 14. Germline lookup yields CDR1 LNHDA and CDR2 SQIVND (reference sequence). CDR3 length: 16 amino acids. The CDR3 protein is CASKTRQGATDDEQYF. The CDR3 nucleotides are TGTGCCAGTAAAACACGACAGGGGGCAACTGACGACGAGCAGTACTTC.

The chain is built from TRBV29-1 and TRBJ2-7; 9 bases fit TRBD1. Germline V gene sequence: CDR1 SQVTM, CDR2 ANQGSEA. This CDR3 contains 14 residues. V lost 6 bases to trimming and J lost 5 bases; unmatched junction nucleotides: 11. Here the CDR3 DNA reads TGCAGCGTGGGGACAGGGCCCGGTTTCCACGAGCAGTACTTC. This encodes CSVGTGPGFHEQYF.

The gene calls are TRBV30 and TRBJ2-5; 7 positions match TRBD2. Looked up from germline, CDR1 is GTSNPN and CDR2 is SVGIG (reference sequence). CDR3 length: 15 residues. With 5 bases clipped from V and 0 bases from J, the junction kept 9 bases outside the gene matches. CDR3 amino acids: CAWDLSGQYQETQYF. The CDR3 nucleotides read TGTGCCTGGGATCTTAGCGGGCAGTACCAAGAGACCCAGTACTTC. Filled out from reference TRBV30 and TRBJ2-5, the complete variable domain reads SQTIHQWPATLVQPVGSPLSLECTVEGTSNPNLYWYRQAAGRGLQLLFYSVGIGQISSEVPQNLSASRPQDRQFILSSKKLLLSDSGFYLCAWDLSGQYQETQYFGPGTRLLVL.

The chain links TRBV12-5 to TRBJ2-3, with D perhaps matching TRBD1 or TRBD2 (6 bases each). CDR3 length equals 13 residues. Germline values: CDR1 LGHNT, CDR2 FRNRAP. Trimming pared 5 bases from V and 9 bases from J, leaving 15 bases between. CDR3 DNA sequence: TGTGCTAGTGGTCCAGAAGAAGGGGGGACGCAGTATTTT. It encodes CASGPEEGGTQYF. Full variable domain (outside the CDR3, taken from reference TRBV12-5 and TRBJ2-3): DARVTQTPRHKVTEMGQEVTMRCQPILGHNTVFWYRQTMMQGLELLAYFRNRAPLDDSGMPKDRFSAEMPDATLATLKIQPSEPRDSAVYFCASGPEEGGTQYFGPGTRLTVL.

The genes are TRBV7-9 and TRBJ2-7; D gene ambiguous. Germline loops: CDR1 SEHNR, CDR2 FQNEAQ (reference sequence). This CDR3 is built from 12 residues. V gave up 5 bases and J gave up 4 bases, with 9 bases separating them. The DNA for the CDR3 is TGTGCCAGCAGCCCACATTTATACGAGCAGTACTTC. Its translation: CASSPHLYEQYF.